The rows below give T cell receptor beta chains drawn from one sample of a study of cytomegalovirus exposure and HLA in healthy donors. Assay used: immunoSEQ multiplex PCR; TCRdb lists only in-frame clones, some missing. In the table there are 100,000 to 120,000 clones, more than 9.5% of which are singletons. Sequencing was done on a sample of PBMCs. The receptors come from a man between 35 and 55 years old in good health and CMV-seropositive. Both conserved end residues are part of each CDR3. A D gene is named only where the DNA matches it firmly. A row's size may be missing; if present it is once, few, many or a size class.

cdr3_aa: CASSQNLRGGTEAFF
cdr3_nt: TGTGCCAGCAGCCAAAACCTAAGGGGGGGCACTGAAGCTTTCTTT
d_call: -
clone_size: -
v_call: TRBV4-2
j_call: TRBJ1-1

cdr3_aa: CASSLGSSYEQYF
cdr3_nt: TGTGCCAGCTCGCTGGGCAGCTCCTACGAGCAGTACTTC
d_call: -
clone_size: -
v_call: TRBV6-5
j_call: TRBJ2-7

cdr3_aa: CASSIRGARRFSYNEQFF
cdr3_nt: TGTGCCAGTAGTATACGGGGGGCCCGACGATTCTCCTACAATGAGCAGTTCTTC
d_call: -
clone_size: -
v_call: TRBV19
j_call: TRBJ2-1

cdr3_aa: CASSTLISGALYGYTF
cdr3_nt: TGTGCCAGTAGTACCCTAATCTCAGGGGCACTCTATGGCTACACCTTC
d_call: -
clone_size: -
v_call: TRBV19
j_call: TRBJ1-2

cdr3_aa: CASSLDISAGGLDTQYF
cdr3_nt: TGTGCCAGCAGCTTAGATATTTCCGCGGGAGGGCTGGATACGCAGTATTTT
d_call: TRBD2
clone_size: few
v_call: TRBV7-2
j_call: TRBJ2-3

cdr3_aa: CASSIVRTDSNQPQHF
cdr3_nt: TGTGCCAGTAGTATAGTGCGGACAGATAGCAATCAGCCCCAGCATTTT
d_call: -
clone_size: few
v_call: TRBV19
j_call: TRBJ1-5

cdr3_aa: CASRRPGSELSDTQYF
cdr3_nt: TGTGCCAGTAGGCGCCCGGGGTCAGAGTTATCAGATACGCAGTATTTT
d_call: -
clone_size: -
v_call: TRBV19
j_call: TRBJ2-3

cdr3_aa: CASSSDQREGNTQYF
cdr3_nt: TGTGCCAGCAGCTCCGACCAGCGGGAGGGGAATACGCAGTATTTT
d_call: TRBD2
clone_size: few
v_call: TRBV7-9
j_call: TRBJ2-3

cdr3_aa: CASSLLGPGAGELFF
cdr3_nt: TGCGCCAGCAGCTTGTTAGGCCCAGGGGCCGGGGAGCTGTTTTTT
d_call: -
clone_size: few
v_call: TRBV5-1
j_call: TRBJ2-2

cdr3_aa: CASSRPGTGSSGYTF
cdr3_nt: TGTGCCAGCAGCCGTCCCGGGACAGGGTCGAGTGGCTACACCTTC
d_call: TRBD1
clone_size: few
v_call: TRBV5-6
j_call: TRBJ1-2

cdr3_aa: CASRGDIYEQYF
cdr3_nt: TGTGCCAGCAGGGGGGACATCTACGAGCAGTACTTC
d_call: -
clone_size: few
v_call: TRBV6-5
j_call: TRBJ2-7

cdr3_aa: CASSPQTGNTEAFF
cdr3_nt: TGCGCCAGCAGCCCCCAGACAGGGAACACTGAAGCTTTCTTT
d_call: -
clone_size: few
v_call: TRBV4-3
j_call: TRBJ1-1

cdr3_aa: CASSSVQGAQGGYTF
cdr3_nt: TGTGCCAGCAGCTCCGTACAGGGGGCGCAAGGTGGCTACACCTTC
d_call: TRBD1
clone_size: -
v_call: TRBV11-2
j_call: TRBJ1-2

cdr3_aa: CSVDHPQREADVFF
cdr3_nt: TGCAGCGTTGATCATCCCCAGCGGGAGGCCGATGTGTTCTTC
d_call: TRBD2
clone_size: -
v_call: TRBV29-1
j_call: TRBJ2-1

cdr3_aa: CASSLGGRGVGEKLFF
cdr3_nt: TGTGCCAGCAGTTTAGGAGGGCGAGGGGTAGGTGAAAAACTGTTTTTT
d_call: -
clone_size: -
v_call: TRBV28
j_call: TRBJ1-4

cdr3_aa: CSVVRSGANTEAFF
cdr3_nt: TGCAGCGTTGTAAGGTCGGGTGCGAACACTGAAGCTTTCTTT
d_call: -
clone_size: -
v_call: TRBV29-1
j_call: TRBJ1-1

cdr3_aa: CAWKKDNSGNTIYF
cdr3_nt: TGTGCCTGGAAAAAGGACAACTCTGGAAACACCATATATTTT
d_call: -
clone_size: few
v_call: TRBV30
j_call: TRBJ1-3

cdr3_aa: CASSPGLAEYNEQFF
cdr3_nt: TGTGCCAGCAGCCCAGGACTAGCGGAGTACAATGAGCAGTTCTTC
d_call: TRBD2
clone_size: few
v_call: TRBV7-2
j_call: TRBJ2-1

cdr3_aa: CASSGSLDRGNQPQHF
cdr3_nt: TGTGCCAGTAGTGGCTCCCTCGACAGGGGGAATCAGCCCCAGCATTTT
d_call: TRBD1
clone_size: -
v_call: TRBV19
j_call: TRBJ1-5

cdr3_aa: CASSESSLTDTQYF
cdr3_nt: TGCGCCAGCAGTGAGTCCTCCCTCACAGATACGCAGTATTTT
d_call: -
clone_size: few
v_call: TRBV10-2
j_call: TRBJ2-3

cdr3_aa: CASSQVSGSGNNEQFF
cdr3_nt: TGCGCCAGCAGCCAAGTTTCTGGGTCGGGAAACAATGAGCAGTTCTTC
d_call: -
clone_size: -
v_call: TRBV4-1
j_call: TRBJ2-1

cdr3_aa: CAIRAWTGETDTQYF
cdr3_nt: TGTGCCATCCGGGCTTGGACAGGGGAGACAGATACGCAGTATTTT
d_call: TRBD1
clone_size: -
v_call: TRBV10-3
j_call: TRBJ2-3

cdr3_aa: CASSLEGRSGNTIYF
cdr3_nt: TGTGCCAGCAGCCTGGAGGGTCGCTCTGGAAACACCATATATTTT
d_call: -
clone_size: few
v_call: TRBV7-8
j_call: TRBJ1-3

cdr3_aa: CASSPETGPGKGYTF
cdr3_nt: TGTGCCAGCTCACCAGAGACAGGTCCCGGTAAAGGCTACACCTTC
d_call: -
clone_size: -
v_call: TRBV18
j_call: TRBJ1-2